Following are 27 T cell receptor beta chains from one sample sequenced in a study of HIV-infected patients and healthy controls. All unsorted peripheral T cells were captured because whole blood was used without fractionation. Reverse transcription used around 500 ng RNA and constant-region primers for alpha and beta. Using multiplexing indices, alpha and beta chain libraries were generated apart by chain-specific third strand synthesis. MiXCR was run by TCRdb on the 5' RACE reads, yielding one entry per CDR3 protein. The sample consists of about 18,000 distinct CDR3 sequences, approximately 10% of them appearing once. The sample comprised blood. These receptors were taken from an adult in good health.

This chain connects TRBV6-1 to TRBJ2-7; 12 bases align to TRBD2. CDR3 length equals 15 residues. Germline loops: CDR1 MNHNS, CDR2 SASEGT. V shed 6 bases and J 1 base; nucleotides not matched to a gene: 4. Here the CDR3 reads CASRIGLAGSYEQYF. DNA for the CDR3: TGTGCCAGCAGAATCGGACTAGCGGGGTCCTACGAGCAGTACTTC.

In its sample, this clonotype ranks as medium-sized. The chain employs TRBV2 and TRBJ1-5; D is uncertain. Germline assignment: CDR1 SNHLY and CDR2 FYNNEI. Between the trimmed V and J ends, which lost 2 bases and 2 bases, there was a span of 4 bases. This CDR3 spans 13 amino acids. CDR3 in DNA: TGTGCCAGCAGTGAATCGGGCAATCAGCCCCAGCATTTT. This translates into CASSESGNQPQHF.

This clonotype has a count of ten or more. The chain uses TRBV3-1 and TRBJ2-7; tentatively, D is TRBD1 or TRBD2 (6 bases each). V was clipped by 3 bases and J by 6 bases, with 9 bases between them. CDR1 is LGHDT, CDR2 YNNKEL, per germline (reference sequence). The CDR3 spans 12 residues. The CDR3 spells CASSHRGREQYF. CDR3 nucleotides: TGTGCCAGCAGCCACCGGGGGCGCGAGCAGTACTTC.

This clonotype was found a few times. The CDR3 DNA reads TGCGCCAGCAGTCAATCGTTGGGCGGGAGGGCCGAAGGCGGGGAGCTGTTTTTT. It translates to CASSQSLGGRAEGGELFF. J is TRBJ2-2 and V is TRBV23-1, with 9 nucleotides matching TRBD2. TRBV23-1 is labeled an ORF, and its function is uncertain. This CDR3 contains 18 residues. Trimming at V came to 0 bases and at J to 7 bases, leaving 12 bases not matched to a gene.

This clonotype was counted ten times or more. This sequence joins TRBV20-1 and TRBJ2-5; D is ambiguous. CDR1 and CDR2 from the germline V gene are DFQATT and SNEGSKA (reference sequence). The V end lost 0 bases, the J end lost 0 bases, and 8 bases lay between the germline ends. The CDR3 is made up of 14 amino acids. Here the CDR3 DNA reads TGCAGTGCTAGAGATGGGTGGTACCAAGAGACCCAGTACTTC. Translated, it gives CSARDGWYQETQYF.

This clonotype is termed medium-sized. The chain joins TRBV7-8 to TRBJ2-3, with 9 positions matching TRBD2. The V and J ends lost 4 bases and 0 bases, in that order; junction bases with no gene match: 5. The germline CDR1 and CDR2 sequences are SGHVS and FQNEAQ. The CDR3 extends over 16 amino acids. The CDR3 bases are TGTGCCAGCAGCTCAAGTCTAGCGGGGAGCACAGATACGCAGTATTTT. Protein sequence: CASSSSLAGSTDTQYF.

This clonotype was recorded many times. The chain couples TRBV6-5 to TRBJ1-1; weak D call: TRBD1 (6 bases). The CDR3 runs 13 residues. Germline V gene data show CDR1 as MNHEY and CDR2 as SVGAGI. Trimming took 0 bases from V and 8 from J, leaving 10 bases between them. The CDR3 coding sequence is TGTGCCAGCAGTTACTCCAGGGGAAGAGAAGCTTTCTTT. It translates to CASSYSRGREAFF.

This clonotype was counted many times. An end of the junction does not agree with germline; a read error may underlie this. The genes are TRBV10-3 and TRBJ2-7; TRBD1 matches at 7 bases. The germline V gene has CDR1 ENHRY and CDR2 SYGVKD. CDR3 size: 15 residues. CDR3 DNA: TGTGCCATCAGGGAGTCGACAGGGCCTTCCTACGAGCAGTACTTC. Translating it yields CAIRESTGPSYEQYF.

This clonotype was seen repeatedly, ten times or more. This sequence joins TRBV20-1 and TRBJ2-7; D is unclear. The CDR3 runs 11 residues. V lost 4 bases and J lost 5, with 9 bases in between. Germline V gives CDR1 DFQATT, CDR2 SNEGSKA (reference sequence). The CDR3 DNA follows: TGCAGTGCTATAGGGCGCCACGAGCAGTACTTC. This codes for CSAIGRHEQYF.

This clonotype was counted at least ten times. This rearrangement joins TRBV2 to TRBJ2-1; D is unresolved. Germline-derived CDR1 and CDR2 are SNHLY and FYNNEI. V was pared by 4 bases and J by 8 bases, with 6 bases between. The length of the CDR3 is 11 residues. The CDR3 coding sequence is TGTGCCAGCAGTGGGCTACATGAGCAGTTCTTC. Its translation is CASSGLHEQFF.

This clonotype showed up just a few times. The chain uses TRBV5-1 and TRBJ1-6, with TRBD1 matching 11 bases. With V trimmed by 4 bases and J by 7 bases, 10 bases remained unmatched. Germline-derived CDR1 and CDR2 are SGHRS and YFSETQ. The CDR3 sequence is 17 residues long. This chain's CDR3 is CASSKDRGRVENSPLHF. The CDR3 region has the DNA TGCGCCAGCAGCAAGGACAGGGGGCGGGTAGAAAATTCACCCCTCCACTTT. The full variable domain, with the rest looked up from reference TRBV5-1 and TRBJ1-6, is KAGVTQTPRYLIKTRGQQVTLSCSPISGHRSVSWYQQTPGQGLQFLFEYFSETQRNKGNFPGRFSGRQFSNSRSEMNVSTLELGDSALYLCASSKDRGRVENSPLHFGNGTRLTVT.

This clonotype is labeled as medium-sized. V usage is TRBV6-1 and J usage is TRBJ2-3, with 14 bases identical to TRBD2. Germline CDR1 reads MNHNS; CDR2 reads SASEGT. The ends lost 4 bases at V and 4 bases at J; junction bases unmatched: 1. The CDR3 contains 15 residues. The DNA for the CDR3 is TGTGCCAGCAGTGGACTAGCGGGAGGGCCAGATACGCAGTATTTT. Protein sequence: CASSGLAGGPDTQYF.

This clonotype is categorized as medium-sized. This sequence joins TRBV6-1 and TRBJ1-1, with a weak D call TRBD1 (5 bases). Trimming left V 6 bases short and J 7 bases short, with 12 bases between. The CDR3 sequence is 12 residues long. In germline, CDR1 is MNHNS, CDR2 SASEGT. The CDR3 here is CASRREGFEAFF. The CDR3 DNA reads TGTGCCAGCAGGAGAGAGGGGTTTGAAGCTTTCTTT.

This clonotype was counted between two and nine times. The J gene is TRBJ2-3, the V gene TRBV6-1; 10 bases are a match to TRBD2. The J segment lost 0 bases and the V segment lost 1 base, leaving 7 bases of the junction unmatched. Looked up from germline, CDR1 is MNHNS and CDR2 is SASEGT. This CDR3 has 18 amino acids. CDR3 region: CASSEEASGSLSTDTQYF. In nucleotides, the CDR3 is TGTGCCAGCAGTGAAGAGGCTAGCGGGAGCTTGAGCACAGATACGCAGTATTTT.

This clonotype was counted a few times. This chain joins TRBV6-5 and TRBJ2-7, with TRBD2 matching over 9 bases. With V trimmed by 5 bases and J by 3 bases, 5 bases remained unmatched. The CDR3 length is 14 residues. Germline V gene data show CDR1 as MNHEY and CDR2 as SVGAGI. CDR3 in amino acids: CASSPSGVLYEQYF. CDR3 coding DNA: TGTGCCAGCAGTCCTAGCGGGGTGCTCTACGAGCAGTACTTC.

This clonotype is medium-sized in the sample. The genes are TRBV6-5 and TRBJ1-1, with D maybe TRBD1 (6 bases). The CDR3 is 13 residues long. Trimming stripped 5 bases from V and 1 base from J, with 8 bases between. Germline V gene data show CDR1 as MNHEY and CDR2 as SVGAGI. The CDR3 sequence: CASSRGQNTEAFF. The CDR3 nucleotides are TGTGCCAGCAGTCGGGGACAGAACACTGAAGCTTTCTTT.

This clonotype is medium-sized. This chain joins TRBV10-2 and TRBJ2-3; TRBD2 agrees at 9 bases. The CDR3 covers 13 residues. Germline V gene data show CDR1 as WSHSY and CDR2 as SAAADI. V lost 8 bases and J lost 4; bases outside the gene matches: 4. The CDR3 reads CASDSGSADTQYF. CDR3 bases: TGCGCCAGCGATAGCGGGAGTGCAGATACGCAGTATTTT.

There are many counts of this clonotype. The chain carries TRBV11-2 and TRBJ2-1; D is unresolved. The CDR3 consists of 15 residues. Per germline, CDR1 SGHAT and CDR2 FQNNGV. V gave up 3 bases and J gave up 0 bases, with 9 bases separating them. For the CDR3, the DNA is TGTGCCAGCAGCTTGCCTAAAAGCTCCTACAATGAGCAGTTCTTC. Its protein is CASSLPKSSYNEQFF.

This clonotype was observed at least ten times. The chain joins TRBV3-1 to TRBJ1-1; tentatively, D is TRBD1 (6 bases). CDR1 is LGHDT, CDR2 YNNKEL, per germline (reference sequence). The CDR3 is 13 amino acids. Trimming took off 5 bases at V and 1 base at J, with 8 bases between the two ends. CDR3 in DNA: TGTGCCAGCAGCAAGGACAGGAACACTGAAGCTTTCTTT. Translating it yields CASSKDRNTEAFF.

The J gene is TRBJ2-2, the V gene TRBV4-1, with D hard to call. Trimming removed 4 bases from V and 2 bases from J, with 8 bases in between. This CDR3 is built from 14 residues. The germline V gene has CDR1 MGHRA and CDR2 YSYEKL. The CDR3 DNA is TGCGCCAGCAGCCTCAGACATAACACCGGGGAGCTGTTTTTT. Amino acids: CASSLRHNTGELFF.

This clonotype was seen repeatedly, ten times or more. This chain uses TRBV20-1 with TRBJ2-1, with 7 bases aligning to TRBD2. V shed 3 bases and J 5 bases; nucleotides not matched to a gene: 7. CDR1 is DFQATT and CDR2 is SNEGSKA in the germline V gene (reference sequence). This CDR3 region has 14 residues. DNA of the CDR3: TGCAGTGCTAGGGGGCGGGAGACGAACAATGAGCAGTTCTTC. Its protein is CSARGRETNNEQFF.

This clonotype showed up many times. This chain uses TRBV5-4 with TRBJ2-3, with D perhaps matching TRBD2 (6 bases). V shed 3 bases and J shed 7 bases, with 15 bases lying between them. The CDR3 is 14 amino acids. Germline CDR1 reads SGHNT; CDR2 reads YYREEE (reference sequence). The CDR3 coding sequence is TGTGCCAGCAGCTCAACGACTAGGCCGAATACGCAGTATTTT. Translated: CASSSTTRPNTQYF.

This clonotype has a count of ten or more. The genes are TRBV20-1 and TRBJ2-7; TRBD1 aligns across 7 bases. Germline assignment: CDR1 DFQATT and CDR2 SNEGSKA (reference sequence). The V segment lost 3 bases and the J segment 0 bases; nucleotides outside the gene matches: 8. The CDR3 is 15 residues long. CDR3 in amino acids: CSASRDSRLSYEQYF. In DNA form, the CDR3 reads TGCAGTGCTAGCCGGGACAGCCGACTCTCCTACGAGCAGTACTTC.

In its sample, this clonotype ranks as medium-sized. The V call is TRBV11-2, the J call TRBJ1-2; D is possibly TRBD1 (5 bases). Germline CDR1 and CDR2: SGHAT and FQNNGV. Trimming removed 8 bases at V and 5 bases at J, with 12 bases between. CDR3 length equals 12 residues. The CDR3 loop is CASAQGYYGYTF. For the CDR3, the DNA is TGTGCCAGCGCTCAGGGTTATTATGGCTACACCTTC.

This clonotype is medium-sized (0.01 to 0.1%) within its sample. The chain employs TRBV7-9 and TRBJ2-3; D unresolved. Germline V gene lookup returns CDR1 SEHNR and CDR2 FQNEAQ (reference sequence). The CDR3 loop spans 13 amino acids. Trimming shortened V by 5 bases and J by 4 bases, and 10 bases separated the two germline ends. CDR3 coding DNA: TGTGCCAGCAGCCCCATCGAATCAGATACGCAGTATTTT. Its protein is CASSPIESDTQYF.

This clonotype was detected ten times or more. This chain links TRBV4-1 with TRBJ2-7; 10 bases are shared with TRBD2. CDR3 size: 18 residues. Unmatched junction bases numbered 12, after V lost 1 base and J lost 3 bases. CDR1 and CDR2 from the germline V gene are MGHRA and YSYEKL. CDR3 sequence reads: CASSQGLAGAPGSYEQYF. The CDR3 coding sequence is TGCGCCAGCAGCCAAGGCCTAGCGGGAGCTCCCGGGAGCTACGAGCAGTACTTC.

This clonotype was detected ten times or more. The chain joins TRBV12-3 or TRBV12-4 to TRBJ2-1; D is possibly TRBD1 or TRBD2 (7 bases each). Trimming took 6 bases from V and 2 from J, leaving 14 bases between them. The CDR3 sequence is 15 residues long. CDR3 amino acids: CASRGGLAAYNEQFF. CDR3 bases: TGTGCCAGCAGAGGGGGCCTAGCGGCCTACAATGAGCAGTTCTTC.